This T cell receptor (beta chain) came from a study of shared clonotypes between healthy human individuals. Broader study findings: Relative to their counterparts shared across all four donors, non-shared clonotypes exhibited diminished generation probabilities.

Sorted-subset replicate PCRs used around 220 ng DNA, approximately 33,000 T cell genomes. TCRdb keeps only in-frame clones here, not all; method: immunoSEQ multiplex PCR. The profile shows 2 million to 2.5 million clones, about nine tenths of them singletons. Concerning this clone itself: Its antigen remains unidentified. Other DNA sequences in the same sample also yield this CDR3.

This CDR3 is 14 amino acids long. J was trimmed by 1 base and V by 4 bases; bases with no gene match: 3. CDR1 and CDR2 from the germline V gene are SEHNR and FQNEAQ (reference sequence). The receptor's source is a man between 18 and 35 years old in good health. Some clones in this sample may be carry-over from other donors' samples. Sequences were obtained from naive CD4+ T cells from PBMCs. Subset indicated: CD45RA+ positively selected. This chain joins TRBV7-9 and TRBJ1-1, with 7 positions matching TRBD1. The CDR3 nucleotides are TGTGCCAGCAGCTGGGGACAGACGAACACTGAAGCTTTCTTT. Residues: CASSWGQTNTEAFF. The full variable domain, in which reference TRBV7-9 and TRBJ1-1 provide the parts outside the CDR3, is DTGVSQNPRHKITKRGQNVTFRCDPISEHNRLYWYRQTLGQGPEFLTYFQNEAQLEKSRLLSDRFSAERPKGSFSTLEIQRTEQGDSAMYLCASSWGQTNTEAFFGQGTRLTVV.